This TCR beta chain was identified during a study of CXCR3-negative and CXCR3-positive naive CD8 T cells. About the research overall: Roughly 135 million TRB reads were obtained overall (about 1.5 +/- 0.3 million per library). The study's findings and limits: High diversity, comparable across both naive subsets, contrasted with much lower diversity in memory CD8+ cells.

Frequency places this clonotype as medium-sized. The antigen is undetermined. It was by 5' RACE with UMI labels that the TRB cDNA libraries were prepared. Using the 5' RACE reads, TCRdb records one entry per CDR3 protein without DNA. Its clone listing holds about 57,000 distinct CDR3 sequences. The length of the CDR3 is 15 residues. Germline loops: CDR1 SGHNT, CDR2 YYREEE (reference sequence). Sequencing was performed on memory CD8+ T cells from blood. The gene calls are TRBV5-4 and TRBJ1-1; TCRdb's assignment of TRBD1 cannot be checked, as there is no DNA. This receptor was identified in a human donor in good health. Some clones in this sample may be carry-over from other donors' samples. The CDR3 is CASSLGTEGNTEAFF.